Listed below are T cell receptor beta chains from one sample, sequenced in a study of tumor-infiltrating lymphocytes in localized non-small cell lung cancer. Only in-frame clones appear in the TCRdb table, and some are missing; sequencing was by immunoSEQ multiplex PCR. The sample yields about 10,000 clones, about three quarters seen once. The specimen sequenced was uninvolved lung tissue not adjacent to the tumor. The receptors shown here come from a human donor with non-small cell lung cancer. Both conserved end residues are part of each CDR3. The order of the fields is clone size, J gene, D gene, V gene, CDR3 DNA, CDR3 protein. A D gene is named only where the DNA matches it firmly. Size tells how often a clone was seen (once, few, many) or the class of an expanded clone, and some rows leave it out.

>.|TRBJ2-7|.|TRBV4-2
TGTGCCAGCAGCCAAGGCCACCTCTCGGGGAGGCCCTACGAGCAGTACTTC
CASSQGHLSGRPYEQYF
>few|TRBJ2-5|.|TRBV7-2
TGTGCCAGCAGCTTAGGGACTGTCGTAGAGACCCAGTACTTC
CASSLGTVVETQYF
>.|TRBJ1-1|TRBD1|TRBV29-1
TGCAGCGTTGCCCTTCAGGGGGCGATCACTGAAGCTTTCTTT
CSVALQGAITEAFF
>.|TRBJ2-1|TRBD2|TRBV9
TGTGCCAGCAGCGGCCAGACTAGCGGATACAATGAGCAGTTCTTC
CASSGQTSGYNEQFF
>.|TRBJ1-2|.|TRBV15
TGTGCCACCAGCCCTCCGGGGGACTATGGCTACACCTTC
CATSPPGDYGYTF
>.|TRBJ1-1|.|TRBV5-1
TGCGCCAGCACGGAATTCGTGGGCGGCAACACTGAAGCTTTCTTT
CASTEFVGGNTEAFF
>.|TRBJ2-4|.|TRBV4-3
TGCGCCAGCAGCCAAGCCCGTGGGACCAAAAACATTCAGTACTTC
CASSQARGTKNIQYF
>once|TRBJ2-1|TRBD1|TRBV6-5
TGTGCCAGCCAACCCCCCGGGACAGGTTACAATGAGCAGTTCTTC
CASQPPGTGYNEQFF
>.|TRBJ2-3|.|TRBV2
TGTGCCAGCAGTGGCGGTGCGGATACGCAGTATTTT
CASSGGADTQYF
>once|TRBJ1-1|TRBD1|TRBV5-1
TGCGCCAGCAGCTCGGGACAGGGGATCCCTGAAGCTTTCTTT
CASSSGQGIPEAFF
>.|TRBJ2-2|TRBD2|TRBV11-2
TGTGCCAGCAGCTCTCCGGGACTAGCGGGATCTCTTTCGGCCGGGGAGCTGTTTTTT
CASSSPGLAGSLSAGELFF
>.|TRBJ1-1|.|TRBV27
TGTGCCAGCAGTTCCCAGACACGGGGTAAAACTGAAGCTTTCTTT
CASSSQTRGKTEAFF
>large|TRBJ1-1|.|TRBV9
TGTGCCAGCAGCGTACTGGACACTGAAGCTTTCTTT
CASSVLDTEAFF
>.|TRBJ2-3|TRBD1|TRBV7-9
TGTGCCAGCAGCTTAGGACAGGGTGAAGCGGTAGATACGCAGTATTTT
CASSLGQGEAVDTQYF
>.|TRBJ2-2|.|TRBV7-7
TGTGCTAGCAGCGACTACCTGAACACCGGGGAGCTGTTTTTT
CASSDYLNTGELFF
>.|TRBJ2-1|.|TRBV7-2
TGTGCCAGCAGCTCAGGGGTAGGGGTTGAGCAGTTCTTC
CASSSGVGVEQFF
>.|TRBJ2-7|.|TRBV7-2
TGTGCCAGCAGCTTAGCGCAAGGGTTAACTTACGAGCAGTACTTC
CASSLAQGLTYEQYF
>.|TRBJ1-6|.|TRBV30
TGTGCCTGGACCAACCCCATGGATAATTCACCCCTCCACTTT
CAWTNPMDNSPLHF
>large|TRBJ2-3|TRBD2|TRBV4-3
TGCGCCAGCAGCCAACTCCTGACACCCAGCGGGAGTAAAGATACGCAGTATTTT
CASSQLLTPSGSKDTQYF
>.|TRBJ2-3|TRBD1|TRBV4-1
TGCGCCAGCAGCCAATGGGACAGGGAAGTAGATACGCAGTATTTT
CASSQWDREVDTQYF
>.|TRBJ1-4|.|TRBV30
TGTGCCTGGAGTGTGGCCCCCGGCGGGGGTAATGAAAAACTGTTTTTT
CAWSVAPGGGNEKLFF
>.|TRBJ1-5|.|TRBV5-6
TGTGCCAGCAGCTTGGGGTACGGGGATGGTAATCAGCCCCAGCATTTT
CASSLGYGDGNQPQHF
>.|TRBJ1-5|TRBD1|TRBV19
TGTGCCAGTAGTATAAGGGGACAGGGAAATAGCAATCAGCCCCAGCATTTT
CASSIRGQGNSNQPQHF
>.|TRBJ1-4|.|TRBV30
TGTGCCTGGAGGAGGGAATCTAATGAAAAACTGTTTTTT
CAWRRESNEKLFF
>medium-sized|TRBJ2-7|TRBD1|TRBV19
TGTGCCAGTAGTATAACTCTAACAGGGGCCGAGCAGTACTTC
CASSITLTGAEQYF
>.|TRBJ1-1|.|TRBV7-8
TGTGCCAGCAGCTTGACAGGAGCTGAAGCTTTCTTT
CASSLTGAEAFF
>.|TRBJ1-2|TRBD1|TRBV4-3
TGCGCCAGCAGCCACCTGACAGGGGCTAACTATGGCTACACCTTC
CASSHLTGANYGYTF
>.|TRBJ2-7|TRBD1|TRBV11-3
TGTGCCAGCAGCTTCCTGACAGGGCTTCCCTCCTACGAGCAGTACTTC
CASSFLTGLPSYEQYF
>few|TRBJ1-3|.|TRBV9
TGTGCCAGCAGCGTAGGTAGCTCTGGAAACACCATATATTTT
CASSVGSSGNTIYF
>.|TRBJ1-5|.|TRBV19
TGTGCCAGTAGTATAACCGGGTCAGGGGGCAATCAGCCCCAGCATTTT
CASSITGSGGNQPQHF
>.|TRBJ2-7|.|TRBV14
TGTGCCAGCAGCCAATTGGCGGCGGGCGAGCAGTACTTC
CASSQLAAGEQYF
>.|TRBJ1-5|.|TRBV7-2
TGTGCCAGCAGCTTAAATGGGCAGCCCCAGCATTTT
CASSLNGQPQHF
>.|TRBJ1-1|.|TRBV9
TGTGCCAGCGTACCCCTAACCCGAGAGGTGATGAACACTGAAGCTTTCTTT
CASVPLTREVMNTEAFF
>.|TRBJ2-7|.|TRBV7-8
TGTGCCAGCAGCGTCCGGCAAACCTACGAGCAGTACTTC
CASSVRQTYEQYF
>few|TRBJ1-5|TRBD1|TRBV7-2
TGTGCCAGCAGCTTAGCGTTGGGACAGGGTCGAAGCAATCAGCCCCAGCATTTT
CASSLALGQGRSNQPQHF
>.|TRBJ1-6|.|TRBV7-8
TGTGCCAGCAGCCCCCGCGGGCTTAGTTCACCCCTCCACTTT
CASSPRGLSSPLHF
>few|TRBJ2-5|.|TRBV29-1
TGCAGCGTCACCATACTACAAGAGACCCAGTACTTC
CSVTILQETQYF
>few|TRBJ2-1|TRBD1|TRBV5-4
TGTGCCAGCAGCGCGAGCAGGGGGCAAGTTAATGAGCAGTTCTTC
CASSASRGQVNEQFF
>.|TRBJ1-2|.|TRBV27
TGTGCCAGCAGTTTTTCGGGAAACTATGGCTACACCTTC
CASSFSGNYGYTF
>.|TRBJ1-1|.|TRBV2
TGTGCCAGCAGTGCGGAGCAGGGAAACACTGAAGCTTTCTTT
CASSAEQGNTEAFF